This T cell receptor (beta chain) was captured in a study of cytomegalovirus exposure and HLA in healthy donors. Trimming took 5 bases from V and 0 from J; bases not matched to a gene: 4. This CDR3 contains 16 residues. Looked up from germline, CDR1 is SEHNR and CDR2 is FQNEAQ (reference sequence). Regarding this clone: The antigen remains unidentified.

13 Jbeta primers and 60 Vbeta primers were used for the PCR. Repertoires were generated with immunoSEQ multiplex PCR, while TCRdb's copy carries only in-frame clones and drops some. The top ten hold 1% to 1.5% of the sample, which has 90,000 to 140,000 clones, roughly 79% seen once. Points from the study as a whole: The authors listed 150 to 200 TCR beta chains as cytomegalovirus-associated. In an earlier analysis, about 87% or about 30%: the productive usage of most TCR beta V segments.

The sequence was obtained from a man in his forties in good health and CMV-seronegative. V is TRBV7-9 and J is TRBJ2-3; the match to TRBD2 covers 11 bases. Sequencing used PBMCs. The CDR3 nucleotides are TGTGCCAGCAGCCCTCTAGCGGGAGGAAGCACAGATACGCAGTATTTT. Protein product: CASSPLAGGSTDTQYF.